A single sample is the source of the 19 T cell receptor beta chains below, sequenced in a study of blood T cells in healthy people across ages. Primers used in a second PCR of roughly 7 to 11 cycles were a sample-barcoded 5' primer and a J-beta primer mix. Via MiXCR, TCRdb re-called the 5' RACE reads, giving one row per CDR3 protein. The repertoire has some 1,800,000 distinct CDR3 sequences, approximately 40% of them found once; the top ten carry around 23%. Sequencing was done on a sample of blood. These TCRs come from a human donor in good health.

In DNA form, the CDR3 reads TGCAGTGCTTTCACGGGACACCACTACAATGAGCAGTTCTTC. Its translation: CSAFTGHHYNEQFF. The chain employs TRBV20-1 and TRBJ2-1; D is possibly TRBD1 (6 bases). The germline CDR1 and CDR2 sequences are DFQATT and SNEGSKA (reference sequence). V lost 5 bases and J lost 3, with 14 bases in between. CDR3 length: 14 residues.

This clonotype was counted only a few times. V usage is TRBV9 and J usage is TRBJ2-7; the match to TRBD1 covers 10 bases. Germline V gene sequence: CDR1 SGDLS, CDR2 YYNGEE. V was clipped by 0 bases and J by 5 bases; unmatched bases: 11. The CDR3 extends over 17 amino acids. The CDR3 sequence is CASSVAPGTGATDEQYF. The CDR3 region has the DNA TGTGCCAGCAGCGTAGCTCCGGGGACAGGGGCGACGGACGAGCAGTACTTC.

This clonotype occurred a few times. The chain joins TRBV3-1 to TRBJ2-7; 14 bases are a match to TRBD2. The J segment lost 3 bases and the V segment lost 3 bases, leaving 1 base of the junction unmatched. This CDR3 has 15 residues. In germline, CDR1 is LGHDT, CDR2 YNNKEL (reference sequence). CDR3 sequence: CASSQTSGGGYEQYF. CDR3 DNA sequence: TGTGCCAGCAGCCAGACTAGCGGGGGGGGCTACGAGCAGTACTTC.

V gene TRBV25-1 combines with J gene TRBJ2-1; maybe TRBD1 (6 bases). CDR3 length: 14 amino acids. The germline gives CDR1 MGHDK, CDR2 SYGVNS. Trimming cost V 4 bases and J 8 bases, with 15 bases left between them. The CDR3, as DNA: TGTGCCAGCAGTGGCCATTACAGGGACGATGAGCAGTTCTTC. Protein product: CASSGHYRDDEQFF.

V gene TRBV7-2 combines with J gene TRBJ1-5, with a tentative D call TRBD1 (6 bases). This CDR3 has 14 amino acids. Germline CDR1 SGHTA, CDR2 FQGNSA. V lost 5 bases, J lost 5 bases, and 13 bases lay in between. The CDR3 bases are TGTACCAGCAGCCAAGCAGGGGCTGATCAGCCCCAGCATTTT. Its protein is CTSSQAGADQPQHF.

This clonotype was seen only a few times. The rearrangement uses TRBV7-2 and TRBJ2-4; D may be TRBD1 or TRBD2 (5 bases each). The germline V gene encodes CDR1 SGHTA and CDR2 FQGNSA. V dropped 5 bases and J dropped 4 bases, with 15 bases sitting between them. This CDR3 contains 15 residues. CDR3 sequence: CASSREGLLKNIQYF. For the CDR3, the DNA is TGTGCCAGCAGCCGAGAGGGGCTCCTAAAAAACATTCAGTACTTC.

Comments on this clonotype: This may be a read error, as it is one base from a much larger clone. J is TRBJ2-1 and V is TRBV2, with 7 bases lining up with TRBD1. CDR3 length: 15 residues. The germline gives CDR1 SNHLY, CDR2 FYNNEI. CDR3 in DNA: TGTGCCAGCAGCCCTAGCAGGGGGTTCTACAATGAGCGGTTCTTC. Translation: CASSPSRGFYNERFF.

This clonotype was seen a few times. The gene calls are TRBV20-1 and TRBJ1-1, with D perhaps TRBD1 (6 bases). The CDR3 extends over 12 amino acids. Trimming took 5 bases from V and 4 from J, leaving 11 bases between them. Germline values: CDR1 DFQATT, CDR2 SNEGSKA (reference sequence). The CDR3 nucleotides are TGCAGTGCTTCCCTCAGGGGCACTGAAGCTTTCTTT. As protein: CSASLRGTEAFF.

The CDR3 coding sequence is TGCGCCAGCAGCAATGGACAGGGGGCAGATACGCAGTATTTT. Its protein is CASSNGQGADTQYF. The J gene is TRBJ2-3, the V gene TRBV5-1, with TRBD1 matching 10 bases. V was pared by 4 bases and J by 4 bases, with 3 bases of the junction left unmatched. Germline loops: CDR1 SGHRS, CDR2 YFSETQ. This CDR3 contains 14 residues.

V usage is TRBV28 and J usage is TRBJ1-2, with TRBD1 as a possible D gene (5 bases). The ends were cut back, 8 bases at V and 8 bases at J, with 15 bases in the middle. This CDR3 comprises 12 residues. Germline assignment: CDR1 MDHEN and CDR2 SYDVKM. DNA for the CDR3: TGTGCCAGCGAGAAGTGGGGGGACGGCTACACCTTC. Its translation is CASEKWGDGYTF.

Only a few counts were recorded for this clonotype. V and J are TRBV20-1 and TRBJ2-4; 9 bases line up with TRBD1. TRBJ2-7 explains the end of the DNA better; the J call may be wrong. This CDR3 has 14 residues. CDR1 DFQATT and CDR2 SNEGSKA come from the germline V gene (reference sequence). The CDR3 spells CSARAGQGGSEQYF. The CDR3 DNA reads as TGCAGTGCTAGAGCGGGACAGGGAGGAAGCGAGCAGTACTTC.

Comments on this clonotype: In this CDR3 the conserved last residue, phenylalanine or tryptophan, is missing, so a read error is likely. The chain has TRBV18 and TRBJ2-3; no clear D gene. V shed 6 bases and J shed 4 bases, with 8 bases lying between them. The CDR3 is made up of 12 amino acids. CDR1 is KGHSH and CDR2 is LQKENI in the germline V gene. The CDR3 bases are TGTGCCAGCTCCCAAGACTCAGATACGCAGTATTTG. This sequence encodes CASSQDSDTQYL.

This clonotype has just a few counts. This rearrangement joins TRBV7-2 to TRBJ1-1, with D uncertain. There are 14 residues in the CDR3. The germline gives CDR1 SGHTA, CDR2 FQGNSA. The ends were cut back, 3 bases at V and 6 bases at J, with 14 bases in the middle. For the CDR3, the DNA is TGTGCCAGCAGCTTCCCCGAGGGAAGCGCTGAAGCTTTCTTT. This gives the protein CASSFPEGSAEAFF. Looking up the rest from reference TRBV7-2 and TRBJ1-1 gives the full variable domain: GAGVSQSPSNKVTEKGKDVELRCDPISGHTALYWYRQSLGQGLEFLIYFQGNSAPDKSGLPSDRFSAERTGGSVSTLTIQRTQQEDSAVYLCASSFPEGSAEAFFGQGTRLTVV.

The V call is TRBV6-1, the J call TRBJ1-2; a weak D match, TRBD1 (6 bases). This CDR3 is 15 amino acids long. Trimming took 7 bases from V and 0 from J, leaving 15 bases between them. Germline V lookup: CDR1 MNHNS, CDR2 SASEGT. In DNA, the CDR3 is TGTGCCAGCATCAGAAGGGAGGGGGCTAACTATGGCTACACCTTC. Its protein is CASIRREGANYGYTF.

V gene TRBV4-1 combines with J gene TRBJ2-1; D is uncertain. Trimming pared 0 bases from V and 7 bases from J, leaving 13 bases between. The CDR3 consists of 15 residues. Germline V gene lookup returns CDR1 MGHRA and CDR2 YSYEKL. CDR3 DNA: TGCGCCAGCAGCCAAGATGTGGGCTTTGGGAATGAGCAGTTCTTC. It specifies CASSQDVGFGNEQFF.

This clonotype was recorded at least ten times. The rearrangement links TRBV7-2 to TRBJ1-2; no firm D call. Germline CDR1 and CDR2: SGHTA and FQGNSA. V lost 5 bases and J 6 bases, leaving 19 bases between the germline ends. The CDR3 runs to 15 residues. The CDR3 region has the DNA TGTGCCAGCAGCCTCTCCGGGCCCCAGCTAGATGGCTACACCTTC. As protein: CASSLSGPQLDGYTF.

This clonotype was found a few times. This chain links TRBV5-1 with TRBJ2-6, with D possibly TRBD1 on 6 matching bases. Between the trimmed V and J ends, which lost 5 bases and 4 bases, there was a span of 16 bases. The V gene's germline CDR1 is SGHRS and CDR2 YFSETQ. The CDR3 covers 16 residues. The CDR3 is CASRDVRGAGANVLTF. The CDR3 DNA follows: TGCGCCAGCAGAGATGTCAGGGGCGCAGGGGCCAACGTCCTGACTTTC.

CDR3 DNA: TGTGCCAGCAGCTACCCCGGCCGGTTGAACACTGAAGCTTTCTTT. This gives the protein CASSYPGRLNTEAFF. The rearrangement links TRBV7-2 to TRBJ1-1; D gene unclear. CDR3 length: 15 residues. V was cut by 4 bases and J by 0 bases, with 12 bases left in between. Germline CDR1 reads SGHTA; CDR2 reads FQGNSA.

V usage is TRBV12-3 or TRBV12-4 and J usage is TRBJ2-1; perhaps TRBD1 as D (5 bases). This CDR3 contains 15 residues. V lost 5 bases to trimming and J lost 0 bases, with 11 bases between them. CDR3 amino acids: CASSTGWGSYNEQFF. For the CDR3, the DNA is TGTGCCAGCAGTACAGGATGGGGCTCCTACAATGAGCAGTTCTTC.